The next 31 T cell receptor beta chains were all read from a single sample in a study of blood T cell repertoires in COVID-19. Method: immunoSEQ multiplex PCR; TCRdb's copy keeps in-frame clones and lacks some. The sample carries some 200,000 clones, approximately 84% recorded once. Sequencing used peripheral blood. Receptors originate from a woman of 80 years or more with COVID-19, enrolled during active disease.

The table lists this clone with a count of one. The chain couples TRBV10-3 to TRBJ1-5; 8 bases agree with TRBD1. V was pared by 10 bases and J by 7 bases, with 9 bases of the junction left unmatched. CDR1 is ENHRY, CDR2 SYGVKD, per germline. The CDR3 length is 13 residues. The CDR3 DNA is TGTGCCAGCGGGACAGGACATAGCCAGCCCCAGCATTTT. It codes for CASGTGHSQPQHF.

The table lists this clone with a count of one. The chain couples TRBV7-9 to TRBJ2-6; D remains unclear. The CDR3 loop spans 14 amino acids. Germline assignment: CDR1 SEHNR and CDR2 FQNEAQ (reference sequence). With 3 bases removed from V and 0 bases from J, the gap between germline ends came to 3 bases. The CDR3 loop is CASSFNSGANVLTF. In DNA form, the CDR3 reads TGTGCCAGCAGCTTCAACTCTGGGGCCAACGTCCTGACTTTC.

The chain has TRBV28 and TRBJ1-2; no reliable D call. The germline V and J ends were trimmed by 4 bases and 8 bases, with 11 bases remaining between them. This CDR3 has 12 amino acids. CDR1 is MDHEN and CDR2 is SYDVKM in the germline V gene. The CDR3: CASSYTAAGYTF. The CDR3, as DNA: TGTGCCAGCAGTTATACGGCGGCAGGCTACACCTTC.

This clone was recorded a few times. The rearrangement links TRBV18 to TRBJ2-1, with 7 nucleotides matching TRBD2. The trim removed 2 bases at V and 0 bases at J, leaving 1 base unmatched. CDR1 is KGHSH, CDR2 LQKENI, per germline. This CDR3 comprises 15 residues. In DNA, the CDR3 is TGTGCCAGCTCACCAGCGGGAGCCTCCTACAATGAGCAGTTCTTC. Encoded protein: CASSPAGASYNEQFF.

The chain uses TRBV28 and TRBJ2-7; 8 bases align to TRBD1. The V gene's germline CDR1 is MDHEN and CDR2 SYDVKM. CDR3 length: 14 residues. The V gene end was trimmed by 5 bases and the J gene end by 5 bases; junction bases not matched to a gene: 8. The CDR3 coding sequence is TGTGCCAGCAGTGCCGGGACAGGTGTCCACGAGCAGTACTTC. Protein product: CASSAGTGVHEQYF.

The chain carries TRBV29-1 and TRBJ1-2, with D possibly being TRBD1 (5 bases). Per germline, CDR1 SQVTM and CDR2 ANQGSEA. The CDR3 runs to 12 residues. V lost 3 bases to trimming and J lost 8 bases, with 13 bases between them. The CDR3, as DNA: TGCAGCGTTGACGGGTTTGGGGGGGGCTACACCTTC. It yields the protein CSVDGFGGGYTF.

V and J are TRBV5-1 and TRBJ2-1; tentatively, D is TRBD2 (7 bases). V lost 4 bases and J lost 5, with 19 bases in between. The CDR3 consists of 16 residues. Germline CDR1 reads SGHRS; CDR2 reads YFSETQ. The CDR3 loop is CASSVQEGGPHNEQFF. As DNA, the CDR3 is TGCGCCAGCAGCGTCCAGGAGGGGGGGCCCCACAATGAGCAGTTCTTC. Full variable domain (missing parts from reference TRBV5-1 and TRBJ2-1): KAGVTQTPRYLIKTRGQQVTLSCSPISGHRSVSWYQQTPGQGLQFLFEYFSETQRNKGNFPGRFSGRQFSNSRSEMNVSTLELGDSALYLCASSVQEGGPHNEQFFGPGTRLTVL.

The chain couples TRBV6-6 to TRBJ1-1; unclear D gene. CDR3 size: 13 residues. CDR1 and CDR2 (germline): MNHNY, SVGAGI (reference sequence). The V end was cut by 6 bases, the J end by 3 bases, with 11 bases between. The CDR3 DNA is TGTGCCAGCAGCCCCGGGTTGGACACTGAAGCTTTCTTT. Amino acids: CASSPGLDTEAFF.

DNA for the CDR3: TGTGCCAGCAGCATTGGACAGGGGGATTACAATCAGCCCCAGCATTTT. Translation: CASSIGQGDYNQPQHF. The chain is built from TRBV21-1 and TRBJ1-5; TRBD1 was called by the table and not checked on the DNA. TRBV21-1 is designated a pseudogene. CDR3 length equals 16 residues.

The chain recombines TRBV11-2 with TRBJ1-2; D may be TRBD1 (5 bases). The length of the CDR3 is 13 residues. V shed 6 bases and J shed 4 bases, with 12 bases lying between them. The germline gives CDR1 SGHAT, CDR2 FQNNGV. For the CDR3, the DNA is TGTGCCAGCAGTTCCACAGGAACCTATGGCTACACCTTC. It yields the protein CASSSTGTYGYTF.

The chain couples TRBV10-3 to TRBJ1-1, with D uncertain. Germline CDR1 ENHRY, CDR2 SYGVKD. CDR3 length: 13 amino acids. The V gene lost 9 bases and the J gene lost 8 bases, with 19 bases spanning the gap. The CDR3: CAIRNRARPEAFF. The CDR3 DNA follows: TGTGCCATACGCAACAGAGCCCGACCGGAAGCTTTCTTT.

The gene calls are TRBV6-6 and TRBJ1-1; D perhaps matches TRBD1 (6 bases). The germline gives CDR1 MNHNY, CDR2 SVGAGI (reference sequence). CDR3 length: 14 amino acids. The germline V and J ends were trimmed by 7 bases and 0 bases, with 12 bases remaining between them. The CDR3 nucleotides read TGTGCCAGCATCGTACAGGGTGTGAACACTGAAGCTTTCTTT. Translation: CASIVQGVNTEAFF.

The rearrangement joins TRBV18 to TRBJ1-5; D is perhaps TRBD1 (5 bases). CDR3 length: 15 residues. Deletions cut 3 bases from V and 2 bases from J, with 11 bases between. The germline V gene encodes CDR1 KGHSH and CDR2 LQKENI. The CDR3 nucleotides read TGTGCCAGCTCACCGGGGGGAGGGGGCAATCAGCCCCAGCATTTT. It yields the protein CASSPGGGGNQPQHF.

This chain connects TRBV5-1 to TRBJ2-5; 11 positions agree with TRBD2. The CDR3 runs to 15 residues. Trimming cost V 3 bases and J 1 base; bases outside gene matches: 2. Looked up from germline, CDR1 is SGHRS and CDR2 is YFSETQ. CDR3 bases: TGCGCCAGCAGCTCCGGGACTAGCGGCCAAGAGACCCAGTACTTC. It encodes CASSSGTSGQETQYF. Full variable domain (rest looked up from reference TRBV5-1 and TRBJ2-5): KAGVTQTPRYLIKTRGQQVTLSCSPISGHRSVSWYQQTPGQGLQFLFEYFSETQRNKGNFPGRFSGRQFSNSRSEMNVSTLELGDSALYLCASSSGTSGQETQYFGPGTRLLVL.

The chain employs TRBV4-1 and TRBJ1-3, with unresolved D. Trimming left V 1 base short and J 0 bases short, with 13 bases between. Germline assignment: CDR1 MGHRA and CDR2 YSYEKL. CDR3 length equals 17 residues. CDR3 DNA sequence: TGCGCCAGCAGCCAAGGTACACAGAGAGCCTCTGGAAACACCATATATTTT. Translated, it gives CASSQGTQRASGNTIYF.

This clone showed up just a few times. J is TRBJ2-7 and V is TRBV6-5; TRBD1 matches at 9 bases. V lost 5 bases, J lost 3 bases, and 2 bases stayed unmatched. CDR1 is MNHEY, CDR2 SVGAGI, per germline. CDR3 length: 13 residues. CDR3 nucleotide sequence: TGTGCCAGCAGTAGACAGGGGGTCTACGAGCAGTACTTC. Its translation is CASSRQGVYEQYF.

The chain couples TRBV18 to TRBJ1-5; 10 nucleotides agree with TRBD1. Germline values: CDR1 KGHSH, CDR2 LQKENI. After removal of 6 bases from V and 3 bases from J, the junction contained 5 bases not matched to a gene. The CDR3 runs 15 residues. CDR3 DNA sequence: TGTGCCAGCTCCCGGGACAGGGGACTCAATCAGCCCCAGCATTTT. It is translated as CASSRDRGLNQPQHF.

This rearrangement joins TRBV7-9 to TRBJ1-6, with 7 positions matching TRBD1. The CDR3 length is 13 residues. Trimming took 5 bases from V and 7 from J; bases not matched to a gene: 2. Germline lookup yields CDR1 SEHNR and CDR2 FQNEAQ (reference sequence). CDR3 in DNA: TGTGCCAGCAGCCGGGACAGCAATTCACCCCTCCACTTT. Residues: CASSRDSNSPLHF.

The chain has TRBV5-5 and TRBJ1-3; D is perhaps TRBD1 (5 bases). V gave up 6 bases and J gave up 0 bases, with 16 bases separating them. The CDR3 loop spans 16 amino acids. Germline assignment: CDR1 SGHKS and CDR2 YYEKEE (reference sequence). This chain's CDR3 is CASNWDVGRSGNTIYF. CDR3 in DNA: TGTGCCAGCAACTGGGATGTGGGGCGCTCTGGAAACACCATATATTTT.

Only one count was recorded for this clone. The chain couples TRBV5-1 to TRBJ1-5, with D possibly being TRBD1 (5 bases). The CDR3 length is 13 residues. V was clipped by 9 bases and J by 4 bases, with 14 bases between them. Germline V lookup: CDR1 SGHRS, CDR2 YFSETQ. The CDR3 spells CATGGARNQPQHF. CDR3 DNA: TGCGCCACGGGAGGGGCCAGAAATCAGCCCCAGCATTTT.

The CDR3 DNA sequence: TGTGCCAGCAGTGAAAGCCGGGGACAGCAAGAGACCCAGTACTTC. Translating it yields CASSESRGQQETQYF. The genes are TRBV6-1 and TRBJ2-5; 7 nucleotides match TRBD1. Germline V lookup: CDR1 MNHNS, CDR2 SASEGT. The CDR3 runs to 15 residues. V was pared by 2 bases and J by 2 bases, with 5 bases of the junction left unmatched.

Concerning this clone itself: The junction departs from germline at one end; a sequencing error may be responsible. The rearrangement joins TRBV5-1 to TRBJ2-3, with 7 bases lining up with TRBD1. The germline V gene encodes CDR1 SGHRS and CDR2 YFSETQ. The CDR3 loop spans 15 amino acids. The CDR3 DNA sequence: TGCGCCAGCAGATTGGCCCCACAGGGGCCAGATACGCAGTATTTT. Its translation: CASRLAPQGPDTQYF.

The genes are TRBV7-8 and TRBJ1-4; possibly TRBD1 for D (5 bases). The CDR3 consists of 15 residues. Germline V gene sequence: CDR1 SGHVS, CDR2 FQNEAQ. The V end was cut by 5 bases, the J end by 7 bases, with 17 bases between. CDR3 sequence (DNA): TGTGCCAGCAGCCCTTACGGTTTCGGGGGTGAAAAACTGTTTTTT. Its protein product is CASSPYGFGGEKLFF.

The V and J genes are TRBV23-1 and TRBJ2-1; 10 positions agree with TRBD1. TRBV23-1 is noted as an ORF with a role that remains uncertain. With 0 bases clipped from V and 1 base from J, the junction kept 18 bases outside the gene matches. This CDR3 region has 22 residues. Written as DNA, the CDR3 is TGCGCCAGCAGTCAATCGCGGGTGGGGACAGGGGTTTTATTAGGTTCCTACAATGAGCAGTTCTTC. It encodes CASSQSRVGTGVLLGSYNEQFF.

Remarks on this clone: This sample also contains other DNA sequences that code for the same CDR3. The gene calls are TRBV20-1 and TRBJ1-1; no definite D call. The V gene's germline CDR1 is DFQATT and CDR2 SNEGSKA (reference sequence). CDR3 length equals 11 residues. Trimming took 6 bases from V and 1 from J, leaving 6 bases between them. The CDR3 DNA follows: TGCAGTGCGCGGGGGAACACTGAAGCTTTCTTT. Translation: CSARGNTEAFF.

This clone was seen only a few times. CDR3 nucleotides: TGCGCCAGCAGCTTAATGGGGACAACTGGAAACACCATATATTTT. It is translated as CASSLMGTTGNTIYF. This sequence joins TRBV5-1 and TRBJ1-3; a possible D gene is TRBD1 (6 bases). Trimming took off 2 bases at V and 2 bases at J, with 11 bases between the two ends. This CDR3 comprises 15 residues. Germline CDR1 SGHRS, CDR2 YFSETQ.

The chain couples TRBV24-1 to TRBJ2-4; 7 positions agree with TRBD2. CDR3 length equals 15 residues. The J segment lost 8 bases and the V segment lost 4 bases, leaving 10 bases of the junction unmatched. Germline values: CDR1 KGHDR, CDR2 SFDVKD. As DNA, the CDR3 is TGTGCCACCAGTGACCCGGGGCAGGCGGGGGACATTCAGTACTTC. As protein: CATSDPGQAGDIQYF.

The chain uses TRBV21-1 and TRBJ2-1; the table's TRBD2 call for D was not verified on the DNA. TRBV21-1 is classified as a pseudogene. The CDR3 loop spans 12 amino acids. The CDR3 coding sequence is TGTGCCAGCAGCAACTGTGACAATGAGCAGTTCTTC. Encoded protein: CASSNCDNEQFF.

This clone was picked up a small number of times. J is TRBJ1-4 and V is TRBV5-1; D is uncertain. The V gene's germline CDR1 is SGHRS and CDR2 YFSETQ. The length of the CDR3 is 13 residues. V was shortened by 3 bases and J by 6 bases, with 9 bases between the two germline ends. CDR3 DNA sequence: TGCGCCAGCAGCTCGGGATCTTATGAAAAACTGTTTTTT. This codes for CASSSGSYEKLFF.

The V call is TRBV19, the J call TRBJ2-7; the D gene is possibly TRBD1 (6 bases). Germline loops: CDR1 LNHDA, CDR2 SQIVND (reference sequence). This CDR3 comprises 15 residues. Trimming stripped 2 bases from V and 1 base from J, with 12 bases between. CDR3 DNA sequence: TGTGCCAGTAGTATAATTTTAGGGGGATCCTACGAGCAGTACTTC. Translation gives CASSIILGGSYEQYF.

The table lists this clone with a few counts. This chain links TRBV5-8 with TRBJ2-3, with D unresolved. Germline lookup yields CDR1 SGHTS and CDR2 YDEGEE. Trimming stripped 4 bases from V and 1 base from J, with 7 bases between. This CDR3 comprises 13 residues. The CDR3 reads CASSPSGTDTQYF. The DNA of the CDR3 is TGTGCCAGCAGCCCGTCGGGCACAGATACGCAGTATTTT.